This TCR beta chain comes out of a study of liver allograft versus peripheral blood T cells. Overall study: Recipients' peripheral blood T cell receptor repertoires were compared with those in transplanted livers. Notes on the study in general: Reportedly, liver allograft T cell receptor repertoires differed from peripheral blood ones.

TCRdb itself ran the reads through MiXCR, one entry per CDR3 protein. The sample records some 6,000 distinct CDR3 sequences, approximately 15% being singletons. V lost 7 bases and J 4 bases, leaving 17 bases between the germline ends. Germline V gives CDR1 DFQATT, CDR2 SNEGSKA (reference sequence). The CDR3 totals 13 residues. Remarks on this clonotype: Its antigen is unknown.

The chain couples TRBV20-1 to TRBJ2-7; TRBD1 might be the D (6 bases). This TCR derives from a human patient who had a liver transplant. Some T cells may arise from the graft donor. CDR3 protein: CSGAQGSEYEQYF. Written as DNA, the CDR3 is TGCAGTGGAGCGCAGGGGTCGGAGTACGAGCAGTACTTC.